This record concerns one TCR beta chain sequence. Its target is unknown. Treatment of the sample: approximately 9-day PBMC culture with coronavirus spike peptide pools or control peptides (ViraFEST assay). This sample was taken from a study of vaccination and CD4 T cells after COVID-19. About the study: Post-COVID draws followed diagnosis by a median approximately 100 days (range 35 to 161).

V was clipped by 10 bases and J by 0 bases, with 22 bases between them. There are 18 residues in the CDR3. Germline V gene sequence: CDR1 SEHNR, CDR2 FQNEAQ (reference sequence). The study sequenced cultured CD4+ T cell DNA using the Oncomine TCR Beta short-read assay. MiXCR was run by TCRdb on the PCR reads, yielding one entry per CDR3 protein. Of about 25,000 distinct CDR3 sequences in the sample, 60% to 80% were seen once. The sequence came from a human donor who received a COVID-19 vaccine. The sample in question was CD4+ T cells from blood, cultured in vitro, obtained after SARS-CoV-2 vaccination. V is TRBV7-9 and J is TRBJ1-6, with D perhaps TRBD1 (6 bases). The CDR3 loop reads CATTTSGGGGSYNSPLHF. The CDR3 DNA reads TGTGCCACTACCACATCCGGAGGGGGGGGCTCCTATAATTCACCCCTCCACTTT.